One and the same sample provided the 10 T cell receptor beta chains below, sequenced in a study of blood T cell repertoires in COVID-19. Sequencing used immunoSEQ multiplex PCR; TCRdb keeps in-frame clones, though not all of them. The sample yields about 80,000 clones, around 88% seen once. The sample consisted of peripheral blood. The source of these receptors is a man under 40 with acute or convalescent COVID-19.

This chain connects TRBV24-1 to TRBJ2-3; the match to TRBD2 covers 8 bases. Germline V lookup: CDR1 KGHDR, CDR2 SFDVKD. The J segment lost 1 base and the V segment lost 0 bases, leaving 14 bases of the junction unmatched. The CDR3 consists of 20 residues. CDR3 protein: CATSDLRTSSKGGGTDTQYF. The CDR3 DNA reads TGTGCCACCAGTGATTTGCGGACTAGCTCCAAGGGGGGGGGCACAGATACGCAGTATTTT.

This clone was seen more than once but under ten times. V and J are TRBV5-1 and TRBJ1-2; D is ambiguous. There are 14 residues in the CDR3. Germline lookup yields CDR1 SGHRS and CDR2 YFSETQ. V gave up 4 bases and J gave up 2 bases, with 12 bases separating them. The CDR3 bases are TGCGCCAGCAGCCTGGAGAGGGAGAACTATGGCTACACCTTC. Its protein is CASSLERENYGYTF.

The CDR3 coding sequence is TGTGCCAGCTCACCACTACACAGGGATAAAAACACTGAAGCTTTCTTT. This encodes CASSPLHRDKNTEAFF. The chain employs TRBV18 and TRBJ1-1; perhaps TRBD1 as D (6 bases). The CDR3 runs to 16 residues. V lost 1 base, J lost 2 bases, and 14 bases lay in between. The germline CDR1 and CDR2 sequences are KGHSH and LQKENI.

This chain connects TRBV10-3 to TRBJ1-3; 9 bases agree with TRBD1. The CDR3 consists of 15 residues. V trimming: 5 bases; J trimming: 5 bases; junction bases outside the gene matches: 7. Germline CDR1 is ENHRY and CDR2 is SYGVKD. CDR3 amino acids: CAISTGGTSRNTIYF. The CDR3 nucleotides read TGTGCCATCAGTACAGGGGGCACTTCGAGAAACACCATATATTTT.

V usage is TRBV7-8 and J usage is TRBJ1-1; TRBD1 agrees at 8 bases. Germline V gives CDR1 SGHVS, CDR2 FQNEAQ. The CDR3 runs 14 residues. The V segment lost 4 bases and the J segment 4 bases; nucleotides outside the gene matches: 5. The CDR3 protein is CASSSHRGSTEAFF. CDR3 sequence (DNA): TGTGCCAGCAGCTCACACAGGGGGAGCACTGAAGCTTTCTTT.

The chain joins TRBV7-2 to TRBJ2-1, with 7 bases identical to TRBD2. The V gene's germline CDR1 is SGHTA and CDR2 FQGNSA. This CDR3 is 12 amino acids long. With 5 bases clipped from V and 10 bases from J, the junction kept 5 bases outside the gene matches. CDR3 amino acids: CASSGAGDEQFF. The DNA of the CDR3 is TGTGCCAGCAGCGGGGCGGGAGACGAGCAGTTCTTC.

The CDR3 DNA is TGTGCCAGCAGTCCCCCAGCGGGAGCTCCCGACGAGCAGTACTTC. Translated, it gives CASSPPAGAPDEQYF. The rearrangement uses TRBV27 and TRBJ2-7, with 8 bases aligning to TRBD2. In germline, CDR1 is MNHEY, CDR2 SMNVEV (reference sequence). The V and J ends lost 5 bases and 5 bases, in that order; junction bases with no gene match: 11. CDR3 size: 15 residues.

The chain is built from TRBV24-1 and TRBJ2-2; 9 bases are a match to TRBD2. V trimming: 6 bases; J trimming: 1 base; junction bases outside the gene matches: 14. Germline V gene sequence: CDR1 KGHDR, CDR2 SFDVKD. This CDR3 contains 19 residues. CDR3 sequence: CATSSPSSGNGMNTGELFF. The DNA of the CDR3 is TGTGCCACCAGTTCCCCGTCTAGCGGGAACGGAATGAACACCGGGGAGCTGTTTTTT.

The chain joins TRBV28 to TRBJ1-2, with 8 bases matching TRBD1. Per germline, CDR1 MDHEN and CDR2 SYDVKM. The V segment lost 3 bases and the J segment 7 bases; nucleotides outside the gene matches: 7. This CDR3 contains 14 residues. The CDR3 coding sequence is TGTGCCAGCAGTTTTAAGGACAGGGTGGGTGGCTACACCTTC. Translation gives CASSFKDRVGGYTF.

The chain carries TRBV5-4 and TRBJ2-7; 8 nucleotides agree with TRBD1. The V gene end was trimmed by 1 base and the J gene end by 7 bases; junction bases not matched to a gene: 13. The length of the CDR3 is 16 residues. Germline values: CDR1 SGHNT, CDR2 YYREEE (reference sequence). CDR3 sequence reads: CASSLTGPQGAGEQYF. The CDR3 DNA reads as TGTGCCAGCAGCTTGACGGGTCCCCAGGGGGCGGGGGAGCAGTACTTC.